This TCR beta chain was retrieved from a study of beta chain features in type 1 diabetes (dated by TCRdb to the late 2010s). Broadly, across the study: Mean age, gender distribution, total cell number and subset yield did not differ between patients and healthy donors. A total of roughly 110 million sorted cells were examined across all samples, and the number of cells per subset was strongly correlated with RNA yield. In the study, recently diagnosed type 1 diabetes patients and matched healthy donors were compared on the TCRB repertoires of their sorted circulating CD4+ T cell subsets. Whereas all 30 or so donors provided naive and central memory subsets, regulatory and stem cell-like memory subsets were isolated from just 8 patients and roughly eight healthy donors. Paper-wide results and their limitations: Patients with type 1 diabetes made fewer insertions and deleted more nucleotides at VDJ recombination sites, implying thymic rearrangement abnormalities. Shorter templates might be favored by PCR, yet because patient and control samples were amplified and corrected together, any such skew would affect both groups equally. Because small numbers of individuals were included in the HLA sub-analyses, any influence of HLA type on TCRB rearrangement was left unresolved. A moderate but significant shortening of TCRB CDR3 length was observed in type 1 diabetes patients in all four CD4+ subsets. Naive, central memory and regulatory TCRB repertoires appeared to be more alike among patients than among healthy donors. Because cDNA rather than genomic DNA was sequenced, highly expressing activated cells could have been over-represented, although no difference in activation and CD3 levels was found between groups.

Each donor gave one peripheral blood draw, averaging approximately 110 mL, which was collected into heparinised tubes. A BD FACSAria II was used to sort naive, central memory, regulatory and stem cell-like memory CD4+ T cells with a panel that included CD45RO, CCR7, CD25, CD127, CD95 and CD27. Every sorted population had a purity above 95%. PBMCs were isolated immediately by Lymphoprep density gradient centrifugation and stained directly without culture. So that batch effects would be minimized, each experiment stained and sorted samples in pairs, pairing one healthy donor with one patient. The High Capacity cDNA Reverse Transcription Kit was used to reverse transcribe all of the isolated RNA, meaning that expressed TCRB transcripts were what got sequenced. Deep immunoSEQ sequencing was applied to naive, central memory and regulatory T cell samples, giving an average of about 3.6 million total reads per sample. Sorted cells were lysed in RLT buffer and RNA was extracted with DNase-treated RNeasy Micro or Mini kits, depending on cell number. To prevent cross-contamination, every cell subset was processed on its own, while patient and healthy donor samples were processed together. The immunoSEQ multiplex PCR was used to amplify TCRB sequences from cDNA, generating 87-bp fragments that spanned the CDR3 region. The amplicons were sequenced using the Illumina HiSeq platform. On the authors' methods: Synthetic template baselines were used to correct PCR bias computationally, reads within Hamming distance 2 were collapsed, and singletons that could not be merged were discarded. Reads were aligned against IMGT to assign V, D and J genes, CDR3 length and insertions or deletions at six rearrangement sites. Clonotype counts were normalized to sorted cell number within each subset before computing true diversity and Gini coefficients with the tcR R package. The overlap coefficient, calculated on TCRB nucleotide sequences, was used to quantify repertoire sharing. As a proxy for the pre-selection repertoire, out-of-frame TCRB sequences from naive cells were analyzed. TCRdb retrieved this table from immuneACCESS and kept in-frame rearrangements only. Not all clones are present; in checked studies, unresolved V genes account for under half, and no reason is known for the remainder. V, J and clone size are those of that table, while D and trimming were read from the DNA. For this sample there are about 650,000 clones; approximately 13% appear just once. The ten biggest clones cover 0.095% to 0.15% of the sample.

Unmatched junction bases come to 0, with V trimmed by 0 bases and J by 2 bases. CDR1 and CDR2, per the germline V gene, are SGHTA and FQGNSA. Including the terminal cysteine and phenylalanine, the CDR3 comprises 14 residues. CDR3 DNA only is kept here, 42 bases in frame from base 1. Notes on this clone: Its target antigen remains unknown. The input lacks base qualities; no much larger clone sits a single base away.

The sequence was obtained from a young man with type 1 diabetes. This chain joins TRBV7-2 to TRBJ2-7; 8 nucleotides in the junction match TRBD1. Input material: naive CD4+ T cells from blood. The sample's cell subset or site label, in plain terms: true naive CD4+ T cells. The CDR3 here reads CASSLAGQAYEQYF. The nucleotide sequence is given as TGTGCCAGCAGCTTAGCGGGACAGGCCTACGAGCAGTACTTC.